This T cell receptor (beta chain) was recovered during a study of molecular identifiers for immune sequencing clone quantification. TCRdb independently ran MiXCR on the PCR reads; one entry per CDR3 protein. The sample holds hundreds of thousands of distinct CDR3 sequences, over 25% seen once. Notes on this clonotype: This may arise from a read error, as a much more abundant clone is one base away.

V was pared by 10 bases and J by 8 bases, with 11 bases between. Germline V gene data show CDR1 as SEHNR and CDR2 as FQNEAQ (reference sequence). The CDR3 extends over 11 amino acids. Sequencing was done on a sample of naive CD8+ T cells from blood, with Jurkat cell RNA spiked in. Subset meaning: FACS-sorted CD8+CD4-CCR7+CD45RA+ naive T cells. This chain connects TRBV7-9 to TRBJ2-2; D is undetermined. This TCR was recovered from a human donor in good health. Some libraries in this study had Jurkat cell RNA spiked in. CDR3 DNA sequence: TGTGCCAACAAACCCGTTGGGGAGCTGTTTTTT. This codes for CANKPVGELFF.